This TCR beta chain was identified during a study of blood T cell repertoires in COVID-19. Here immunoSEQ multiplex PCR was the method, and the copy in TCRdb shows in-frame clones only, minus some. The repertoire has just under 85,000 clones, 83% of them found once; the top ten carry 25% to 35%. The CDR3 runs 16 residues. The germline V and J ends were trimmed by 5 bases and 3 bases, with 14 bases remaining between them. CDR1 is MNHEY and CDR2 is SMNVEV in the germline V gene (reference sequence). This chain uses TRBV27 with TRBJ1-6; D may be TRBD1 (5 bases). Sample: peripheral blood. The sequence derives from a woman of 80 years or more with acute or convalescent COVID-19. DNA of the CDR3: TGTGCCAGCAGTCTGACAGTCGCTCTCTATAATTCACCCCTCCACTTT. As protein: CASSLTVALYNSPLHF.